Described below is a single TCR beta chain sequence and its context. Because the CDR3's place on the DNA is in doubt, the DNA is left out and the CDR3 is given as listed by TCRdb. The sample comes from a study of blood T cell repertoires in COVID-19. Study-level background: T cells, B-cell-depleted T cells, or PBMCs supplied cDNA or gDNA.

Clones were read by immunoSEQ multiplex PCR, and TCRdb kept only the in-frame ones, dropping some. The sample carries around 450,000 clones, 80% to 90% recorded once. Germline CDR1 is SGHDN and CDR2 is FVKESK. The CDR3 is 18 amino acids long, termini counted. Sequenced sample: peripheral blood. The chain employs TRBV14 and TRBJ1-1; no DNA check was done on the table's D call, TRBD1. This TCR was sampled from a woman aged 25 to 39 with acute or convalescent COVID-19. The chain's CDR3 is CASSQANTEAFFGQGVFF.